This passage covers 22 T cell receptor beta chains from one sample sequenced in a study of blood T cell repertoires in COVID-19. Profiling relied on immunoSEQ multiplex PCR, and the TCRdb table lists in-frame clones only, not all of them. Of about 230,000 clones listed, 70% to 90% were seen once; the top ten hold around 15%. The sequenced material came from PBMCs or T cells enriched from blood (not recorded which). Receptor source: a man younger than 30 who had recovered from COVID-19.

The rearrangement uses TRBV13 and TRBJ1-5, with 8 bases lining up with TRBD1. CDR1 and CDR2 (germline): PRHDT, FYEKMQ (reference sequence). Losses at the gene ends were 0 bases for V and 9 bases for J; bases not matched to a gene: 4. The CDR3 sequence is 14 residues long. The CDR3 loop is CASSLGTGDTPQHF. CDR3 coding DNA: TGTGCCAGCAGCTTAGGGACAGGGGACACGCCCCAGCATTTT. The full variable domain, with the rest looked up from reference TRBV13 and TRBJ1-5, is AAGVIQSPRHLIKEKRETATLKCYPIPRHDTVYWYQQGPGQDPQFLISFYEKMQSDKGSIPDRFSAQQFSDYHSELNMSSLELGDSALYFCASSLGTGDTPQHFGDGTRLSIL.

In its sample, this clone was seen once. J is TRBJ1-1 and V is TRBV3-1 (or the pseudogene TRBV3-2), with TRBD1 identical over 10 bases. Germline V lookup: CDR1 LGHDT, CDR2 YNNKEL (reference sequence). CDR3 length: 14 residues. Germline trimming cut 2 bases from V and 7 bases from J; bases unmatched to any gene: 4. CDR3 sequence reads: CASSQWTGGNEAFF. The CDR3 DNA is TGTGCCAGCAGCCAATGGACAGGGGGGAATGAAGCTTTCTTT.

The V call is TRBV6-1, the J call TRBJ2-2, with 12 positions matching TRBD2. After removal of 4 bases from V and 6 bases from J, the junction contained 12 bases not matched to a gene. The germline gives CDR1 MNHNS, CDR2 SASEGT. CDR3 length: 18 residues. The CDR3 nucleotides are TGTGCCAGCAGTGGACTAGCGGGGGCCAGGCTAGGACCCGGGGAGCTGTTTTTT. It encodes CASSGLAGARLGPGELFF.

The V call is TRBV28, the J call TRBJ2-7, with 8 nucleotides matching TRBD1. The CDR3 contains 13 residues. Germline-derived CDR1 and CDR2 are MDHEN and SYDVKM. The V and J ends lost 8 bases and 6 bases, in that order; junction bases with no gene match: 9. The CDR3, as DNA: TGTGCCAGCCGAGGACAGGGTTGGGGCGAGCAGTACTTC. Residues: CASRGQGWGEQYF.

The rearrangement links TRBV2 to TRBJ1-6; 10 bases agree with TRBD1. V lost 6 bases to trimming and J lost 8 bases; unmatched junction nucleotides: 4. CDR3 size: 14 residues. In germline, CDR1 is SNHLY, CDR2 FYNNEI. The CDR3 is CASRGQGWDSPLHF. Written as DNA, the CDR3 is TGTGCCAGCAGGGGACAGGGGTGGGATTCACCCCTCCACTTT.

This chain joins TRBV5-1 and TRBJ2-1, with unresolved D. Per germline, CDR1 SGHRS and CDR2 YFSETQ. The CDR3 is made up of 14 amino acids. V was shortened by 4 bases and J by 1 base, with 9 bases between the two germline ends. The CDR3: CASSPSRSYNEQFF. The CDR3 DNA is TGCGCCAGCAGCCCCTCTAGGTCCTACAATGAGCAGTTCTTC.

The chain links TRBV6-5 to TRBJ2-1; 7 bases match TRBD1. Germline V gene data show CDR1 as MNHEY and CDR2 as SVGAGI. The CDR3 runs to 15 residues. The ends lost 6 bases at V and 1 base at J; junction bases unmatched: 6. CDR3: CASSQDRFSYNEQFF. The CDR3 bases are TGTGCCAGCAGCCAGGACAGGTTTTCCTACAATGAGCAGTTCTTC.

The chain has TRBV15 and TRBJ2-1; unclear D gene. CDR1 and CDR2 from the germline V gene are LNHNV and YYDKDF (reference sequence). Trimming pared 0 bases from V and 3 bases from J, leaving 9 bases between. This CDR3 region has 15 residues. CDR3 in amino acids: CATSRETEFYNEQFF. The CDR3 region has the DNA TGTGCCACCAGCAGAGAGACGGAGTTCTACAATGAGCAGTTCTTC. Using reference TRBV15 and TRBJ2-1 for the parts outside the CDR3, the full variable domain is DAMVIQNPRYQVTQFGKPVTLSCSQTLNHNVMYWYQQKSSQAPKLLFHYYDKDFNNEADTPDNFQSRRPNTSFCFLDIRSPGLGDTAMYLCATSRETEFYNEQFFGPGTRLTVL.

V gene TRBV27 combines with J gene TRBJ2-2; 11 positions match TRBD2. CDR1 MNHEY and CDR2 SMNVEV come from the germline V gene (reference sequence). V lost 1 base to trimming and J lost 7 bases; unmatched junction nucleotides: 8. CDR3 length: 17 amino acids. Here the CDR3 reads CASSLLKTSGSDGELFF. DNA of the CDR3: TGTGCCAGCAGTTTATTAAAAACTAGCGGGAGTGACGGGGAGCTGTTTTTT.

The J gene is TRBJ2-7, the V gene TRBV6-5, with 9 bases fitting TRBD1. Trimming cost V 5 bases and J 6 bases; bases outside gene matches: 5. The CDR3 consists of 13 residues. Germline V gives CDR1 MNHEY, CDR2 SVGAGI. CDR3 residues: CASSPGTGSEQYF. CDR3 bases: TGTGCCAGCAGTCCCGGGACAGGGAGCGAGCAGTACTTC.

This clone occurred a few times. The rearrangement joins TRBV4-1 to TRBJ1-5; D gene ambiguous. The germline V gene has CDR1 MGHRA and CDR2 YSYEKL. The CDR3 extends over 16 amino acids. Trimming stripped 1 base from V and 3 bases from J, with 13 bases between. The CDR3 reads CASSQAAKIDNQPQHF. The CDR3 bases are TGCGCCAGCAGCCAAGCTGCAAAAATAGACAATCAGCCCCAGCATTTT.

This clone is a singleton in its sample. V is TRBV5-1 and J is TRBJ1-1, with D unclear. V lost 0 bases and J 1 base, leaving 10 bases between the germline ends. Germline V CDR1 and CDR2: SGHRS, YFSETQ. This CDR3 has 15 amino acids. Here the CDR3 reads CASSLGASRNTEAFF. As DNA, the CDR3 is TGCGCCAGCAGCTTGGGGGCCAGCCGGAACACTGAAGCTTTCTTT.

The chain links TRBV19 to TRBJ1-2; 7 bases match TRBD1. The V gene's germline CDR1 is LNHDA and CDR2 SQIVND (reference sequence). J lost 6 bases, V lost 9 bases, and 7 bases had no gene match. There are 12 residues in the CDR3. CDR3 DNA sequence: TGTGCCAGGCGAGACAGGGCCCATGGCTACACCTTC. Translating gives CARRDRAHGYTF.

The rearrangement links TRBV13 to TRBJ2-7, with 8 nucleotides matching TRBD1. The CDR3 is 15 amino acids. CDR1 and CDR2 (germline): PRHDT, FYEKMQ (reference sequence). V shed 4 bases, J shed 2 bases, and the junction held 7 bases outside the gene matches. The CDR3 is CASSSGQDRAYEQYF. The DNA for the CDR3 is TGTGCCAGCAGCTCAGGTCAGGACAGGGCCTACGAGCAGTACTTC.

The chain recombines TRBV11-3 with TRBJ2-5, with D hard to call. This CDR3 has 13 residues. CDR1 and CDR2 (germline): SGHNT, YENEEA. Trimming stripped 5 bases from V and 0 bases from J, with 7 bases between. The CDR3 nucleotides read TGTGCCAGCAGCACCGCTAACCAAGAGACCCAGTACTTC. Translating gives CASSTANQETQYF.

CDR3 DNA sequence: TGTGCCAGCAGCCAGTGGACAGGGGCGGACGATGGCTACACCTTC. Translated: CASSQWTGADDGYTF. The V and J genes are TRBV4-2 and TRBJ1-2; 9 nucleotides line up with TRBD1. This CDR3 contains 15 residues. The ends lost 3 bases at V and 6 bases at J; junction bases unmatched: 8. Germline CDR1 LGHNA, CDR2 YNFKEQ.

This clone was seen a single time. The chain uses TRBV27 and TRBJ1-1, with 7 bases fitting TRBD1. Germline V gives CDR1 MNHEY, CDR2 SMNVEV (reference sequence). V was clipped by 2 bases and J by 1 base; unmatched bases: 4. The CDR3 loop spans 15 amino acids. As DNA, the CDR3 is TGTGCCAGCAGTTTAAATCGACAGGGGAACACTGAAGCTTTCTTT. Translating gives CASSLNRQGNTEAFF.

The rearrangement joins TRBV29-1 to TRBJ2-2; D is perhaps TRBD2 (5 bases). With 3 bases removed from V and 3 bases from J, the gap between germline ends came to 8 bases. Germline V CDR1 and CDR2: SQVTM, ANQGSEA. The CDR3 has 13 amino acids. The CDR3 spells CSVEAADTGELFF. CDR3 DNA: TGCAGCGTTGAGGCAGCGGACACCGGGGAGCTGTTTTTT.

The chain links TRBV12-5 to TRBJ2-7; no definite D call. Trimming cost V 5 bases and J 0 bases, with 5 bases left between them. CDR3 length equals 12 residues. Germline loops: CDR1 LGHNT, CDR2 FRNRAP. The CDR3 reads CASGPSSYEQYF. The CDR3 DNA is TGTGCTAGTGGTCCCTCCTCCTACGAGCAGTACTTC.

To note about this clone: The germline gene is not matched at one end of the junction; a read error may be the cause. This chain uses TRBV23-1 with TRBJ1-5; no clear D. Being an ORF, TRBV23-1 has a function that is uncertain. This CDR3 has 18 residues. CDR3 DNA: TGCGCCAGCAGCCAATCGCCCGGGGAAAACATGAGCAATCAGCCCCAGCATTTT. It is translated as CASSQSPGENMSNQPQHF.

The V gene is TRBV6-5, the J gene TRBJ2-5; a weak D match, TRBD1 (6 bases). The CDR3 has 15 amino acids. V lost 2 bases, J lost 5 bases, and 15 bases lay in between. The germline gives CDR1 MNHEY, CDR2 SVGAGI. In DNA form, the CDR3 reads TGTGCCAGCAGTTACGGGGCAGGGGAAATGGAGACCCAGTACTTC. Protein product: CASSYGAGEMETQYF.

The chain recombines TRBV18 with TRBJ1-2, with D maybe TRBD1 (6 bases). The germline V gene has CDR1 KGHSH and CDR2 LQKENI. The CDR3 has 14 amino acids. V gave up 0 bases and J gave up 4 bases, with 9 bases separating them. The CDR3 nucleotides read TGTGCCAGCTCACCACCTGACAGGTTCTATGGCTACACCTTC. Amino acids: CASSPPDRFYGYTF. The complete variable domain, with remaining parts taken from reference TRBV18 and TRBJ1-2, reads NAGVMQNPRHLVRRRGQEARLRCSPMKGHSHVYWYRQLPEEGLKFMVYLQKENIIDESGMPKERFSAEFPKEGPSILRIQQVVRGDSAAYFCASSPPDRFYGYTFGSGTRLTVV.